What follows are 28 T cell receptor beta chains derived from one specimen sequenced in a study of cytomegalovirus exposure and HLA in healthy donors. Primers: 60 Vbeta forward and 13 Jbeta reverse. The protocol was immunoSEQ multiplex PCR, while the TCRdb copy is restricted to in-frame clones and leaves out a portion. The table includes 200,000 to 250,000 clones, 85% to 90% detected once. Sequenced: PBMCs. Source of these receptors: a human donor in good health.

This chain links TRBV19 with TRBJ2-7; D possibly corresponds to TRBD1 (5 bases). Trimming took off 4 bases at V and 5 bases at J, with 12 bases between the two ends. CDR3 size: 13 residues. The germline V gene has CDR1 LNHDA and CDR2 SQIVND (reference sequence). The CDR3 sequence is CASSNRQPHEQYF. The CDR3 DNA reads TGTGCCAGTAGTAACAGACAGCCCCACGAGCAGTACTTC.

This chain joins TRBV7-9 and TRBJ1-3; TRBD1 might be the D (5 bases). This CDR3 is built from 15 residues. Trimming pared 5 bases from V and 4 bases from J, leaving 15 bases between. Germline V gene sequence: CDR1 SEHNR, CDR2 FQNEAQ (reference sequence). The CDR3 reads CASSTTGTMGNTIYF. Written as DNA, the CDR3 is TGTGCCAGCAGCACTACCGGGACTATGGGAAACACCATATATTTT.

This chain joins TRBV30 and TRBJ1-5; TRBD1 aligns across 11 bases. CDR3 size: 16 residues. Germline V CDR1 and CDR2: GTSNPN, SVGIG (reference sequence). J was trimmed by 4 bases and V by 0 bases; bases with no gene match: 5. CDR3 bases: TGTGCCTGGAGTGTCAGAGGACAGGGGGCGAATCAGCCCCAGCATTTT. Protein sequence: CAWSVRGQGANQPQHF. Complete variable domain (other parts from reference TRBV30 and TRBJ1-5): SQTIHQWPATLVQPVGSPLSLECTVEGTSNPNLYWYRQAAGRGLQLLFYSVGIGQISSEVPQNLSASRPQDRQFILSSKKLLLSDSGFYLCAWSVRGQGANQPQHFGDGTRLSIL.

This clone was detected once. The chain is built from TRBV18 and TRBJ1-1, with TRBD1 matching over 8 bases. The germline gives CDR1 KGHSH, CDR2 LQKENI. This CDR3 contains 14 residues. J gave up 5 bases and V 6 bases, and 8 bases lay outside the gene matches. The CDR3 spells CASSVTGVRTEAFF. For the CDR3, the DNA is TGTGCCAGCTCGGTGACAGGGGTGAGGACTGAAGCTTTCTTT.

The V and J genes are TRBV12-1 and TRBJ2-5; TRBD2 is the table's D call and was not checked against the DNA. TRBV12-1 is noted as a pseudogene. The CDR3 extends over 17 amino acids. The CDR3 reads CASKPGLAGNYQETQYF. The CDR3, as DNA: TGTGCCAGCAAGCCAGGACTAGCGGGAAACTATCAAGAGACCCAGTACTTC.

The chain uses TRBV6-1 and TRBJ2-1; TRBD2 matches 10 bases. The CDR3 spans 15 residues. Germline V gene data show CDR1 as MNHNS and CDR2 as SASEGT. V shed 10 bases and J 6 bases; nucleotides not matched to a gene: 12. The CDR3 region is CANARGTSEVNEQFF. The CDR3 coding sequence is TGTGCCAACGCTCGAGGGACTAGCGAGGTCAATGAGCAGTTCTTC.

This rearrangement joins TRBV27 to TRBJ2-3; 9 bases line up with TRBD2. The trim removed 2 bases at V and 7 bases at J, leaving 13 bases unmatched. The CDR3 is 17 amino acids. In germline, CDR1 is MNHEY, CDR2 SMNVEV (reference sequence). The CDR3: CASSLVPGLAGSNTQYF. The CDR3 bases are TGTGCCAGCAGTTTAGTCCCGGGACTAGCAGGTTCAAATACGCAGTATTTT.

As concerns this clone: In the same sample, other DNA sequences code for this CDR3. The J gene is TRBJ2-3, the V gene TRBV5-1; 8 positions agree with TRBD1. The CDR3 extends over 15 amino acids. The V and J ends lost 2 bases and 2 bases, in that order; junction bases with no gene match: 4. Germline V lookup: CDR1 SGHRS, CDR2 YFSETQ. In nucleotides, the CDR3 is TGCGCCAGCAGCTTAGACAGGGGCTCCACAGATACGCAGTATTTT. Translating it yields CASSLDRGSTDTQYF.

The chain recombines TRBV5-1 with TRBJ2-1; 7 nucleotides line up with TRBD2. CDR3 length: 18 amino acids. Germline V CDR1 and CDR2: SGHRS, YFSETQ. After removal of 0 bases from V and 11 bases from J, the junction contained 20 bases not matched to a gene. CDR3 in DNA: TGCGCCAGCAGCTTGGCGGAGATTGATAGATCTAGCGGAGTGAAGCAGTTCTTC. As protein: CASSLAEIDRSSGVKQFF.

The V and J genes are TRBV28 and TRBJ1-5, with unresolved D. Germline V gives CDR1 MDHEN, CDR2 SYDVKM. The CDR3 runs 15 residues. V was shortened by 2 bases and J by 0 bases, with 8 bases between the two germline ends. This chain's CDR3 is CASSLTGVSNQPQHF. CDR3 coding DNA: TGTGCCAGCAGTTTAACCGGAGTTAGCAATCAGCCCCAGCATTTT.

CDR3 nucleotides: TGTGCCAGAGCGATGGACAGGTCTATAATTAACTATGGCTACACCTTC. It yields the protein CARAMDRSIINYGYTF. The rearrangement uses TRBV2 and TRBJ1-2; 7 nucleotides match TRBD1. This CDR3 region has 16 residues. With 9 bases clipped from V and 1 base from J, the junction kept 14 bases outside the gene matches. Per germline, CDR1 SNHLY and CDR2 FYNNEI.

The chain links TRBV5-4 to TRBJ2-1; TRBD2 agrees at 8 bases. The V and J ends lost 3 bases and 5 bases, in that order; junction bases with no gene match: 4. Germline V gene data show CDR1 as SGHNT and CDR2 as YYREEE (reference sequence). CDR3 length equals 14 residues. The CDR3 DNA follows: TGTGCCAGCAGCTCTAGCGGGCCTGACAATGAGCAGTTCTTC. Translating gives CASSSSGPDNEQFF.

This clone was found once. The chain recombines TRBV6-5 with TRBJ2-7; 7 nucleotides match TRBD1. The J segment lost 6 bases and the V segment lost 5 bases, leaving 13 bases of the junction unmatched. The CDR3 runs 15 residues. CDR1 MNHEY and CDR2 SVGAGI come from the germline V gene. The CDR3 DNA is TGTGCCAGCAGTCCAAGACAGGGTATGGGGTCCGAGCAGTACTTC. Its translation: CASSPRQGMGSEQYF.

This clone was recorded a few times. The genes are TRBV18 and TRBJ2-5; 11 bases agree with TRBD2. The CDR3 contains 16 residues. After removal of 2 bases from V and 4 bases from J, the junction contained 6 bases not matched to a gene. Germline values: CDR1 KGHSH, CDR2 LQKENI. The DNA for the CDR3 is TGTGCCAGCTCACCAGGGACTAGCGGCTGGGGAGAGACCCAGTACTTC. Its protein is CASSPGTSGWGETQYF.

This clone was counted once. V gene TRBV10-1 combines with J gene TRBJ2-7, with unresolved D. The V end lost 7 bases, the J end lost 0 bases, and 13 bases lay between the germline ends. Per germline, CDR1 WNHNN and CDR2 SYGVQD (reference sequence). The CDR3 spans 14 residues. In nucleotides, the CDR3 is TGCGCCAGCAACCCTCCGGGTAGCTCCTACGAGCAGTACTTC. This encodes CASNPPGSSYEQYF.

V is TRBV12-5 and J is TRBJ2-1; D gene ambiguous. The V gene's germline CDR1 is LGHNT and CDR2 FRNRAP. The CDR3 covers 17 residues. V dropped 7 bases and J dropped 3 bases, with 22 bases sitting between them. CDR3 residues: CASAFVPTSAIYNEQFF. DNA for the CDR3: TGTGCTAGTGCTTTCGTGCCGACCAGCGCCATCTACAATGAGCAGTTCTTC.

CDR3 DNA: TGTGCCAGCAGCTTGGCGGGTCGAAACAATCAGCCCCAGCATTTT. Protein product: CASSLAGRNNQPQHF. This sequence joins TRBV7-2 and TRBJ1-5; D gene ambiguous. CDR3 length equals 15 residues. Germline V gives CDR1 SGHTA, CDR2 FQGNSA. Trimming took off 3 bases at V and 3 bases at J, with 12 bases between the two ends.

CDR3 coding DNA: TGTGCCAGCAGTCGACAGCCCCAAGAGACCCAGTACTTC. Translated: CASSRQPQETQYF. This chain connects TRBV6-1 to TRBJ2-5; D possibly corresponds to TRBD1 (5 bases). The CDR3 length is 13 residues. CDR1 is MNHNS and CDR2 is SASEGT in the germline V gene. V lost 5 bases and J 1 base, leaving 8 bases between the germline ends.

This clone turned up a few times. The CDR3 reads CASSPYTGELFF. The CDR3 DNA reads TGTGCCAGCAGCCCTTACACCGGGGAGCTGTTTTTT. The chain has TRBV11-3 and TRBJ2-2; no definite D call. The CDR3 consists of 12 residues. Germline loops: CDR1 SGHNT, CDR2 YENEEA. V was shortened by 5 bases and J by 3 bases, with 4 bases between the two germline ends.

This clone was counted only a few times. The chain has TRBV25-1 and TRBJ2-1; D is possibly TRBD2 (7 bases). Trimming removed 4 bases at V and 9 bases at J, with 16 bases between. Germline V gene data show CDR1 as MGHDK and CDR2 as SYGVNS. The CDR3 runs to 14 residues. CDR3: CASSGGRGAGEQFF. In DNA form, the CDR3 reads TGTGCCAGCAGTGGGGGACGGGGGGCCGGTGAGCAGTTCTTC.

The genes are TRBV9 and TRBJ1-2; D is perhaps TRBD1 (6 bases). This CDR3 has 15 amino acids. V was trimmed by 6 bases and J by 3 bases, leaving 18 bases between them. CDR1 and CDR2 (germline): SGDLS, YYNGEE. The CDR3 DNA sequence: TGTGCCAGCAAGGGAGAAATGGACAGACACTATGGCTACACCTTC. This encodes CASKGEMDRHYGYTF.

The chain carries TRBV2 and TRBJ2-1; 12 bases line up with TRBD2. CDR1 and CDR2 (germline): SNHLY, FYNNEI. Losses at the gene ends were 3 bases for V and 8 bases for J; bases not matched to a gene: 8. This CDR3 is built from 16 residues. CDR3 sequence reads: CASSDELAGGLDEQFF. CDR3 in DNA: TGTGCCAGCAGTGACGAACTAGCGGGAGGATTGGATGAGCAGTTCTTC.

This clone was seen only once. The gene calls are TRBV9 and TRBJ2-2; D gene unclear. This CDR3 has 12 amino acids. Germline CDR1 is SGDLS and CDR2 is YYNGEE. With 2 bases removed from V and 4 bases from J, the gap between germline ends came to 3 bases. This chain's CDR3 is CASSVSTGELFF. The DNA for the CDR3 is TGTGCCAGCAGCGTCAGCACCGGGGAGCTGTTTTTT. Filled out from reference TRBV9 and TRBJ2-2, the complete variable domain reads DSGVTQTPKHLITATGQRVTLRCSPRSGDLSVYWYQQSLDQGLQFLIQYYNGEERAKGNILERFSAQQFPDLHSELNLSSLELGDSALYFCASSVSTGELFFGEGSRLTVL.

This chain uses TRBV11-2 with TRBJ2-1, with a possible D match to TRBD1 (5 bases). Germline assignment: CDR1 SGHAT and CDR2 FQNNGV. V gave up 3 bases and J gave up 0 bases, with 9 bases separating them. CDR3 length equals 15 residues. CDR3 amino acids: CASSFGRGSYNEQFF. In DNA, the CDR3 is TGTGCCAGCAGCTTCGGTAGGGGCTCCTACAATGAGCAGTTCTTC.

The gene calls are TRBV4-3 and TRBJ2-3, with 9 bases fitting TRBD1. This CDR3 is 14 amino acids long. J lost 6 bases, V lost 3 bases, and 4 bases had no gene match. The germline V gene encodes CDR1 LGHNA and CDR2 YSLEER. CDR3: CASSQDRGGDTQYF. In nucleotides, the CDR3 is TGCGCCAGCAGCCAGGACAGGGGTGGTGATACGCAGTATTTT.

V usage is TRBV6-1 and J usage is TRBJ2-3; 9 bases align to TRBD2. Germline V gene lookup returns CDR1 MNHNS and CDR2 SASEGT. V shed 3 bases and J 4 bases; nucleotides not matched to a gene: 5. The CDR3 is 15 residues long. CDR3 loop: CASSDPGLASDTQYF. In DNA form, the CDR3 reads TGTGCCAGCAGTGACCCGGGACTAGCATCAGATACGCAGTATTTT.

The chain carries TRBV12-5 and TRBJ2-1; TRBD2 aligns across 9 bases. The V gene's germline CDR1 is LGHNT and CDR2 FRNRAP. The V gene end was trimmed by 0 bases and the J gene end by 0 bases; junction bases not matched to a gene: 9. The CDR3 runs to 19 residues. This CDR3 reads CASGLVVTSGTSSYNEQFF. The CDR3 nucleotides read TGTGCTAGTGGTTTGGTCGTGACTAGCGGAACGAGCTCCTACAATGAGCAGTTCTTC. The variable domain in full, with the rest retrieved from reference TRBV12-5 and TRBJ2-1, is DARVTQTPRHKVTEMGQEVTMRCQPILGHNTVFWYRQTMMQGLELLAYFRNRAPLDDSGMPKDRFSAEMPDATLATLKIQPSEPRDSAVYFCASGLVVTSGTSSYNEQFFGPGTRLTVL.

The chain combines TRBV18 with TRBJ2-5, with 8 bases identical to TRBD1. CDR3 size: 16 residues. CDR1 KGHSH and CDR2 LQKENI come from the germline V gene. The V gene end was trimmed by 3 bases and the J gene end by 1 base; junction bases not matched to a gene: 7. CDR3 in DNA: TGTGCCAGCTCACCGGGGGACAGGAGATTCCAAGAGACCCAGTACTTC. Translated: CASSPGDRRFQETQYF.